The 4 T cell receptor beta chains below all came from one sample that was sequenced in a study of PD-1 blockade in classical Hodgkin lymphoma. TCRdb keeps only in-frame clones here, not all; method: immunoSEQ multiplex PCR. The data show 46,000 or so clones, over 70% seen once. All the patients suffered relapse after autologous stem cell transplantation, and brentuximab vedotin exposure differed. Here the sequenced sample was peripheral blood mononuclear cells (PBMCs), taken before the second cycle of nivolumab. The receptors come from a human donor with classical Hodgkin lymphoma.

In its sample, this clone was seen a few times. The chain combines TRBV6-5 with TRBJ1-1; no reliable D call. CDR1 is MNHEY, CDR2 SVGAGI, per germline. The CDR3 totals 13 residues. V lost 6 bases and J 4 bases, leaving 12 bases between the germline ends. Written as DNA, the CDR3 is TGTGCCAGCAGCCCACAATGGGGCACTGAAGCTTTCTTT. It codes for CASSPQWGTEAFF.

This clone has more than one count but fewer than ten. The chain combines TRBV10-2 with TRBJ2-3; TRBD2 matches at 8 bases. The CDR3 extends over 15 amino acids. Trimming took 2 bases from V and 4 from J; bases not matched to a gene: 5. Germline CDR1 is WSHSY and CDR2 is SAAADI. In nucleotides, the CDR3 is TGCGCCAGCAGTGAGGGAGCGGGAGTGGCAGATACGCAGTATTTT. It encodes CASSEGAGVADTQYF.

The chain joins TRBV5-1 to TRBJ2-5, with TRBD2 matching over 15 bases. This CDR3 has 16 residues. Germline CDR1 reads SGHRS; CDR2 reads YFSETQ. V shed 5 bases and J 5 bases; nucleotides not matched to a gene: 7. CDR3 loop: CASSGLAGGPGETQYF. CDR3 coding DNA: TGCGCCAGCAGTGGACTAGCGGGGGGGCCAGGGGAGACCCAGTACTTC.

V and J are TRBV5-6 and TRBJ2-7; D remains ambiguous. Germline lookup yields CDR1 SGHDT and CDR2 YYEEEE. V gave up 2 bases and J gave up 3 bases, with 9 bases separating them. The CDR3 sequence is 13 residues long. The CDR3 spells CASSLRRFYEQYF. The CDR3 DNA reads TGTGCCAGCAGCTTAAGACGGTTCTACGAGCAGTACTTC.